This T cell receptor beta chain was documented in a study of cytomegalovirus exposure and HLA in healthy donors. The study, taken as a whole, reports: An ancestry cluster, one associated with Asian ancestry, reportedly showed fewer N-insertions than the roughly 700-donor mean in a later analysis. Most TCR sequences showed up rarely, but some public TCRs showed up in many donors.

For this clone: Its target is unknown.

The PCR was carried out with 60 Vbeta primers and 13 Jbeta primers. Generated by immunoSEQ multiplex PCR, the TCRdb table keeps only in-frame clones and is missing some. The sample contains 90,000 to 120,000 clones, approximately 79% of which appear only once. The sequenced sample consisted of PBMCs. The clonotype originates from a man younger than 35 in good health and CMV-seronegative.

In DNA, the CDR3 is TGTGCCAGCAGGCAGCCGGGACAGGGTGGTTACTTC. It is translated as CASRQPGQGGYF. The rearrangement uses TRBV28 and TRBJ2-7, with 9 bases that match TRBD1. The V gene's germline CDR1 is MDHEN and CDR2 SYDVKM. The CDR3 covers 12 residues. V lost 6 bases, J lost 13 bases, and 10 bases stayed unmatched.